This is a list of T cell receptor beta chains from one sample in a study of CD8+CD57+ T cells in acquired aplastic anemia. From the reads, TCRdb called clonotypes with MiXCR, one entry per CDR3 protein. Of 150,000 to 160,000 distinct CDR3 sequences in the sample, over 50% were seen once. The specimen was sorted CD4+, CD8+, or CD8+CD57+ T cells (not recorded which) from PBMCs. The origin of the receptors is a human donor with aplastic anemia. CDR3s leave out the opening cysteine and the closing phenylalanine or tryptophan. The size entry is marked missing in some rows and otherwise reads once, few, many or a size class.

v_gene	len	j_gene	abundance	CDR3aa
TRBV11-2	11	TRBJ2-3	few	ASSLFGADTQY
TRBV15	14	TRBJ2-6	.	ATSREWSSGANVLT
TRBV13	14	TRBJ2-7	.	ASSFYRDRRTYEQY
TRBV5-6	11	TRBJ1-2	.	ASSSAGSYGYT
TRBV25-1	11	TRBJ2-3	.	ASSELSTDTQY
TRBV20-1	12	TRBJ2-3	.	SARVPFNTDTQY
TRBV12-3/TRBV12-4	13	TRBJ2-3	many	ASSLHRGITDTQY
TRBV24-1	11	TRBJ2-5	few	ATSDFPSETQY
TRBV10-3	14	TRBJ1-1	.	AISEEGQAPNTEAF
TRBV20-1	14	TRBJ1-5	many	SARLVLGDSNQPQH
TRBV20-1	9	TRBJ2-1	once	SARAGLEQF
TRBV19	11	TRBJ1-3	once	ASSVSDGNNIY
TRBV3-1	13	TRBJ2-5	many	ASSQGGGPLETQY
TRBV12-3/TRBV12-4	11	TRBJ2-7	.	ASSFLIYYEQY
TRBV5-1	14	TRBJ1-1	many	ASSLKQGTMVTEAF
TRBV9	13	TRBJ2-7	many	ASSVYSGRSVEQY
TRBV11-1	14	TRBJ2-5	.	ASSAGLAGGQETQY
TRBV20-1	12	TRBJ1-1	many	SASRSLGRFEAF
TRBV2	13	TRBJ1-1	.	ASLDRGRVNTEAF
TRBV10-1	14	TRBJ2-5	.	ASSVLSDLGQETQY
TRBV14	12	TRBJ1-3	many	ASSQEGRADTIY
TRBV11-2	16	TRBJ2-3	.	ASSSRYTGTGVTDTQY
TRBV11-1	13	TRBJ2-1	.	ASSFYVCSASALF
TRBV20-1	10	TRBJ2-5	once	SARGTQETQY
TRBV4-3	14	TRBJ1-2	.	ASSQGGGRGPYGYT
TRBV15	13	TRBJ2-2	.	ATSRDLTVLGELF
TRBV5-1	11	TRBJ1-2	many	ASSSSGQPNYT
TRBV7-9	11	TRBJ1-2	once	ASSSDGRYGYT
TRBV2	11	TRBJ2-3	.	ATPRVAEDTQY
TRBV7-9	14	TRBJ2-1	many	ASTSSLGGAGDEQF
TRBV2	11	TRBJ2-1	few	ASSRDYSNEQF
TRBV6-1	13	TRBJ2-6	many	ASNEGNSGANVLT
TRBV7-3	11	TRBJ2-3	.	ASSLTGADTQY
TRBV20-1	10	TRBJ2-2	.	SAREATGELF
TRBV15	15	TRBJ1-1	.	ATSRTGTGASNTEAF
TRBV29-1	11	TRBJ1-2	few	SVQGGGDYGYT
TRBV15	12	TRBJ2-7	.	ATSREGLVYEQY
TRBV20-1	12	TRBJ2-5	.	SAIDRGGEETQY
TRBV2	13	TRBJ2-1	.	ASSERKAVIDEQF
TRBV20-1	14	TRBJ2-3	.	SALRLLDPSTDTQY
TRBV7-2	12	TRBJ1-2	.	ASSLGAFNYGYT
TRBV20-1	13	TRBJ1-3	once	SARTGSSPGNTIY
TRBV10-1	10	TRBJ2-7	few	ASTNLRRGVL
TRBV20-1	13	TRBJ2-7	many	SARDRTSGSYEQY
TRBV29-1	11	TRBJ2-1	.	KVGGGPYNEQF
TRBV27	12	TRBJ1-2	few	ASTKNPTVYGYT
TRBV4-1	14	TRBJ1-2	many	ASSQDRRGTGRGYT
TRBV6-4	12	TRBJ2-5	many	ASSDRGLQETQY
TRBV2	12	TRBJ2-3	.	ASRGSSRTDTQY
TRBV12-3/TRBV12-4	14	TRBJ1-2	many	ASSQVELSANYGYT
TRBV10-3	11	TRBJ1-3	.	ATGQGAKNTIY
TRBV2	14	TRBJ1-3	many	ASIMGGRSSGNTIY
TRBV19	9	TRBJ1-1	.	ATQPSGEAF
TRBV15	13	TRBJ2-5	.	ATSTMWSWGETQY
TRBV15	13	TRBJ1-6	many	ATSRVSEGSSPLH
TRBV2	10	TRBJ1-2	.	ASSGRGKGYT
TRBV27	12	TRBJ2-6	.	VSSASPGANVLT
TRBV11-1	14	TRBJ2-2	few	ASSLGSGANTGELF
TRBV10-3	13	TRBJ1-6	once	AIRSEGLGGSALH
TRBV7-6	13	TRBJ2-1	.	ASSLVANSYNEQF